The source of this T cell receptor beta chain is a study of long-term antiretroviral therapy in people with HIV. Overall study results and limits: Subsequent to ART, diversity was augmented yet persisted below that of transplant donor controls. ART adherence was not documented, and neither viral resistance nor therapy changes had any data.

To note about this clone: As yet, its antigen is unknown.

Germline V CDR1 and CDR2: MNHEY, SMNVEV (reference sequence). The CDR3 runs 15 residues. Trimming took off 6 bases at V and 3 bases at J, with 18 bases between the two ends. Running of the v3.0 immunoSEQ assay took place at survey level. Profiling relied on immunoSEQ multiplex PCR, and the TCRdb table lists in-frame clones only, not all of them. The sample lists 11,000 to 15,000 clones; roughly 77% were seen once. This specimen consisted of unsorted PBMCs, obtained 3.1 years after starting antiretroviral therapy. This chain joins TRBV27 and TRBJ2-7; either TRBD1 or TRBD2 may supply D (6 bases each). This TCR was recovered from a man aged 40-49 years with HIV. DNA of the CDR3: TGTGCCAGCAGCACATTCGGGGGCTCCAACTACGAGCAGTACTTC. Translated, it gives CASSTFGGSNYEQYF.